Below are 5 T cell receptor beta chains sequenced from a single sample in a study of beta chain features in type 1 diabetes. The study reverse transcribed the entire isolated RNA, so it sequenced expressed TCRB transcripts. Only in-frame clones appear in the TCRdb table, and some are missing; sequencing was by immunoSEQ multiplex PCR. The sample includes about 160,000 clones, less than 9.5% of them seen just once. Specimen: central memory CD4+ T cells from blood. These receptor sequences come from a woman between 18 and 29 years old in good health.

J is TRBJ2-3 and V is TRBV11-2, with 10 nucleotides matching TRBD2. The CDR3 extends over 15 amino acids. Per the germline V gene, CDR1 is SGHAT and CDR2 is FQNNGV. Germline trimming cut 5 bases from V and 5 bases from J; bases unmatched to any gene: 7. The CDR3 DNA reads as TGTGCCAGCAGCCGCGGGACTAGCGTGGGAGATACGCAGTATTTT. Translation: CASSRGTSVGDTQYF.

This clone showed up many times. As the CDR3 is not closed by the conserved phenylalanine or tryptophan, this likely results from a read error. The limits of the CDR3 on the DNA are not certain, so only TCRdb's listed CDR3 is given. V is TRBV23-1 and J is TRBJ1-3; the DNA was not compared with TRBD1, the D call given in the table. TRBV23-1 is labeled an ORF, and its function is uncertain. The CDR3 is 14 residues long, counting both termini. CDR3 in amino acids: CASGAGSGTIPQTQ.

The sample holds a few counts of this clone. The V call is TRBV29-1, the J call TRBJ2-2, with TRBD2 as a possible D gene (6 bases). V lost 7 bases and J lost 2, with 17 bases in between. The germline gives CDR1 SQVTM, CDR2 ANQGSEA. The CDR3 has 15 amino acids. CDR3 amino acids: CSADRGSGNTGELFF. The CDR3 region has the DNA TGCAGCGCTGATCGTGGTAGCGGAAACACCGGGGAGCTGTTTTTT.

Only a few counts were recorded for this clone. The chain employs TRBV7-3 and TRBJ2-5; 7 bases fit TRBD1. Matching the DNA end better, TRBJ2-7 makes the J call doubtful. The CDR3 is 13 amino acids. Germline CDR1 is SGHTA and CDR2 is FQGTGA. The CDR3 DNA sequence: TGTGCCAGCAGCTACAACAGGGGTAGCGAGCAGTACTTC. It specifies CASSYNRGSEQYF.

Only a few counts were recorded for this clone. The V call is TRBV11-2, the J call TRBJ2-1; D is unresolved. This CDR3 has 12 amino acids. The germline V gene encodes CDR1 SGHAT and CDR2 FQNNGV. The V end lost 4 bases, the J end lost 8 bases, and 9 bases lay between the germline ends. The CDR3 DNA sequence: TGTGCCAGCAGCTCTCTAGGCCATGAGCAGTTCTTC. Translated: CASSSLGHEQFF. The variable domain in full, with the rest retrieved from reference TRBV11-2 and TRBJ2-1, is EAGVAQSPRYKIIEKRQSVAFWCNPISGHATLYWYQQILGQGPKLLIQFQNNGVVDDSQLPKDRFSAERLKGVDSTLKIQPAKLEDSAVYLCASSSLGHEQFFGPGTRLTVL.